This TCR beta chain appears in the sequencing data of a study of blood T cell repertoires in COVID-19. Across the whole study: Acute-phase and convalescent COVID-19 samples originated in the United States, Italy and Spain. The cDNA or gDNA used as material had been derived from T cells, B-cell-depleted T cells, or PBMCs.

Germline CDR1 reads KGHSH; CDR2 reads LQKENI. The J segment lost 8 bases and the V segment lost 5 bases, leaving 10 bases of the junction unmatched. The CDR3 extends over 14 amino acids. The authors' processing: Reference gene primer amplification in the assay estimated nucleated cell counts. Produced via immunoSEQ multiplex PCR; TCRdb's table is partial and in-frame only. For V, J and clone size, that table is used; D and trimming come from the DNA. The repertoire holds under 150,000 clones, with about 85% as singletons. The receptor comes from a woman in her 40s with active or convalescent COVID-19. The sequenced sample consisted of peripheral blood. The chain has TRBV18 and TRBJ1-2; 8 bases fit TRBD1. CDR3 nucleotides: TGTGCCAGCTCATATTTGGACAGGGACGGAGGCTACACCTTC. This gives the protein CASSYLDRDGGYTF.